This is a list of T cell receptor beta chains from one sample in a study of regulatory T cells in long-lasting Graves disease. TCRdb used MiXCR to reprocess the multiplex PCR reads, holding one entry per CDR3 protein. The repertoire consists of some 330,000 distinct CDR3 sequences, with over 9.5% occurring once and the leading ten covering 18%. A further study also used this sample, focusing on T cells in Graves' hyperthyroidism and ophthalmopathy.

The sequences come from peripheral blood mononuclear cells (PBMCs), collected at new diagnosis, from a patient treated with antithyroid drugs. These receptors were taken from a woman under 30 with Graves disease. Both conserved end residues are part of each CDR3. A D gene is named only where the DNA matches it firmly. Some rows mark clone size as missing; the rest say once, few, many or name a class of expanded clone.

j_call	clone_size	d_call	v_call	cdr3_nt	cdr3_aa
TRBJ1-1	many	TRBD1	TRBV20-1	TGCAGTGCTAGAGGCCCTCGGACAGGGGGAGATGTGAATGCTTTCTTT	CSARGPRTGGDVNAFF
TRBJ1-1	few	.	TRBV4-1	TGCGCCAGCAGCCAATCAGAGGCAGTTGAAGCTTTCTTT	CASSQSEAVEAFF
TRBJ1-2	many	TRBD1	TRBV27	TGTGCCAGCACACACCGGGACAGGGACTATGGCTACACCTTC	CASTHRDRDYGYTF
TRBJ2-2	many	TRBD1	TRBV28	TGTGCCAGCAGTTATATCGACAGGGGAGCCACCGGGGAGCTGTTTTTT	CASSYIDRGATGELFF
TRBJ2-3	many	TRBD1	TRBV28	TGTGCCAGCAGTTCGACAGGGGTAGGCACAGATACGCAGTATTTT	CASSSTGVGTDTQYF
TRBJ2-3	many	.	TRBV6-2/TRBV6-3	TGTGCCAGCAGTTACTCCACAAGCATAGGGCGCGTGACAGATACGCAGTATTTT	CASSYSTSIGRVTDTQYF
TRBJ2-1	many	TRBD2	TRBV28	TGTGCCAGCAGTTCACTAGCGCCGAGCTCCTACAATGAGCAGTTCTTC	CASSSLAPSSYNEQFF
TRBJ1-2	.	.	TRBV18	TGTGCCAGCTCACCACGAAGGGCCTTCTATGGCTACACCTTC	CASSPRRAFYGYTF
TRBJ1-5	.	.	TRBV20-1	TGCAGTGCTAGAGGGGGAGGGGGGTTTGGCAATCAGCCCCAGCATTTT	CSARGGGGFGNQPQHF
TRBJ2-5	few	TRBD1	TRBV7-9	TGTGCCAGCAGCCCCGGACAGGGGATGCTGGAGACCCAGTACTTC	CASSPGQGMLETQYF
TRBJ1-2	.	.	TRBV5-5	TGTGCCAGCAGCTTGGACTACAGGGTAGACGTTTGGAGCTGTGGCTACACCTTC	CASSLDYRVDVWSCGYTF
TRBJ1-1	many	TRBD1	TRBV3-1	TGTGCCAGCAGCTGGACAGGGGCGAACACTGAAGCTTTCTTT	CASSWTGANTEAFF
TRBJ2-1	.	TRBD1	TRBV7-8	TGTGCCAGCAGCTCGACAGGGGTGAGTGTCGATGAGCAGTTCTTC	CASSSTGVSVDEQFF
TRBJ2-4	many	TRBD2	TRBV12-3/TRBV12-4	TGTGCCAGCAGCGGGGGGTACAGGAGGGACATTCAGTACTTC	CASSGGYRRDIQYF
TRBJ2-1	few	TRBD2	TRBV29-1	TGCAGCGGTCGACAGGGTAACTCACCTAGCGGGGGTATCTCCTACAATGAGCAGTTCTTC	CSGRQGNSPSGGISYNEQFF
TRBJ2-7	.	TRBD2	TRBV7-9	TGTGCCAGCAGCGAGCTGCTGGGACTAGCGGGTGAGCAGTACTTC	CASSELLGLAGEQYF
TRBJ1-2	many	.	TRBV2	TGTGCCAGCCGGTGGAGAGAAGCAAACTATGGCTACACCTTC	CASRWREANYGYTF
TRBJ2-1	many	.	TRBV6-1	TGTGCCAGCAGCCCCACCGACGGTTACAATGAGCAGTTCTTC	CASSPTDGYNEQFF
TRBJ2-3	.	TRBD2	TRBV14	TGTGCCAGCAGCCAAGACGCCGAGGGGGTTTCCGAACTAGCGGGGGCTCAGGATACGCAGTATTTT	CASSQDAEGVSELAGAQDTQYF
TRBJ2-1	few	.	TRBV7-2	TGTGCCAGCAGCGGTAGGAACTCCTACAATGAGCAGTTCTTC	CASSGRNSYNEQFF
TRBJ2-4	many	TRBD2	TRBV28	TGTGCCAGCAGTTTACGACTAGCGCCTCCCGCCCAGTACTTC	CASSLRLAPPAQYF
TRBJ1-1	.	.	TRBV4-1	TGCGCCAGCAGCCCAAATGTAGGAGCGAACACTGAAGCTTTCTTT	CASSPNVGANTEAFF
TRBJ2-7	many	TRBD2	TRBV6-1	TGTGCCAGCAGTGACGAAGGAGGGACTAGTCACTTC	CASSDEGGTSHF
TRBJ1-4	.	.	TRBV12-3/TRBV12-4	TGTGCCAGCAGCCCAGGGACAAGATTAGCAACTAATGAAAAACTGTTTTTT	CASSPGTRLATNEKLFF
TRBJ2-2	many	.	TRBV19	TGTGCCAGTAGTATCCGTTTCGGGGAGCTGTTTTTT	CASSIRFGELFF
TRBJ2-7	few	.	TRBV18	TGTGCCAGCTCCTTAGATCCCTACGAGCAGTACTTC	CASSLDPYEQYF